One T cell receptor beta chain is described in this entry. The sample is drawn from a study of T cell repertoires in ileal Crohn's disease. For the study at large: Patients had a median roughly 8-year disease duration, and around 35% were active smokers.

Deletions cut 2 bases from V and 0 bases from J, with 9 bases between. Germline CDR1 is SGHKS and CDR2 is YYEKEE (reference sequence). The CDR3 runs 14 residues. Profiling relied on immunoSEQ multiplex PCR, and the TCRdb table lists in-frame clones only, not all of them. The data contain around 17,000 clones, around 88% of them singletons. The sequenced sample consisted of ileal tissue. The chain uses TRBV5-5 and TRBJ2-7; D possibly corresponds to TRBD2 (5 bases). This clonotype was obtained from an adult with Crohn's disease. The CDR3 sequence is CASSLLVSSYEQYF. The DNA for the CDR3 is TGTGCCAGCAGCTTACTAGTTAGCTCCTACGAGCAGTACTTC.